Below are 31 T cell receptor beta chains sequenced from a single sample in a study of T cells in Graves' hyperthyroidism and ophthalmopathy. RNA transcripts served as the template for amplifying TCR beta CDR3 regions. Primed by the HTBI set, a first-round RT-PCR was run on the TCR CDR3. TCRdb analysed the multiplex PCR reads with MiXCR anew, one entry per CDR3 protein. The sample holds 350,000 to 400,000 distinct CDR3 sequences, approximately 15% seen once. Sequencing was performed on blood. Receptors were obtained from a woman aged 55-75 years with Graves' hyperthyroidism.

This clonotype was recorded many times. The CDR3 protein is CSVAAGNQDEQYF. DNA for the CDR3: TGCAGCGTTGCAGCAGGGAATCAGGACGAGCAGTACTTC. The V call is TRBV29-1, the J call TRBJ2-7; TRBD1 might be the D (5 bases). This CDR3 contains 13 residues. Germline V gene sequence: CDR1 SQVTM, CDR2 ANQGSEA. The V and J ends lost 4 bases and 5 bases respectively, with 15 bases between them.

This sequence joins TRBV20-1 and TRBJ1-5, with D possibly being TRBD1 (5 bases). The CDR3 runs 14 residues. Germline CDR1 DFQATT, CDR2 SNEGSKA (reference sequence). Trimming pared 5 bases from V and 0 bases from J, leaving 11 bases between. The CDR3 DNA reads TGCAGTGCTGACGCAGGGAATAGCAATCAGCCCCAGCATTTT. Translating it yields CSADAGNSNQPQHF.

This clonotype was seen once. The genes are TRBV3-1 and TRBJ1-1; D uncertain. The CDR3 is made up of 15 amino acids. Germline V lookup: CDR1 LGHDT, CDR2 YNNKEL (reference sequence). Trimming cost V 0 bases and J 0 bases, with 8 bases left between them. CDR3 amino acids: CASSQEGNMNTEAFF. In DNA form, the CDR3 reads TGTGCCAGCAGCCAAGAAGGGAACATGAACACTGAAGCTTTCTTT.

The chain uses TRBV20-1 and TRBJ2-1; tentative D call: TRBD1 (5 bases). The CDR3 sequence is 13 residues long. The germline V and J ends were trimmed by 0 bases and 13 bases, with 16 bases remaining between them. Germline V gene data show CDR1 as DFQATT and CDR2 as SNEGSKA (reference sequence). This CDR3 reads CSARDYDRGTQFF. For the CDR3, the DNA is TGCAGTGCTAGAGACTATGATAGGGGTACCCAGTTCTTC.

The gene calls are TRBV7-9 and TRBJ2-2; D tentatively fits TRBD1 or TRBD2 (5 bases each). CDR1 and CDR2 from the germline V gene are SEHNR and FQNEAQ (reference sequence). The CDR3 totals 15 residues. With 0 bases removed from V and 4 bases from J, the gap between germline ends came to 9 bases. CDR3 DNA sequence: TGTGCCAGCAGCTTAGCGGTGGGGACCACCGGGGAGCTGTTTTTT. The encoded protein is CASSLAVGTTGELFF.

This clonotype was detected many times. The rearrangement links TRBV5-1 to TRBJ2-1; D remains ambiguous. This CDR3 is 12 amino acids long. V lost 1 base, J lost 8 bases, and 7 bases lay in between. Germline V gene data show CDR1 as SGHRS and CDR2 as YFSETQ. CDR3 sequence reads: CASSLTGHEQFF. The CDR3 nucleotides read TGCGCCAGCAGCTTGACTGGCCATGAGCAGTTCTTC. The full variable domain, its missing parts supplied by reference TRBV5-1 and TRBJ2-1, is KAGVTQTPRYLIKTRGQQVTLSCSPISGHRSVSWYQQTPGQGLQFLFEYFSETQRNKGNFPGRFSGRQFSNSRSEMNVSTLELGDSALYLCASSLTGHEQFFGPGTRLTVL.

This clonotype appeared many times. The V gene is TRBV5-1, the J gene TRBJ1-1; D ambiguous. The germline V gene encodes CDR1 SGHRS and CDR2 YFSETQ. Trimming left V 1 base short and J 1 base short, with 5 bases between. This CDR3 has 13 amino acids. The CDR3 loop is CASSLPANTEAFF. CDR3 DNA sequence: TGCGCCAGCAGCTTGCCAGCGAACACTGAAGCTTTCTTT.

There are a few counts of this clonotype. A much larger clone sits a single nucleotide away, making a read error possible. V and J are TRBV3-1 and TRBJ2-5; possible D gene TRBD2, 6 bases. The CDR3 runs 11 residues. The V end lost 4 bases, the J end lost 9 bases, and 9 bases lay between the germline ends. Germline CDR1 reads LGHDT; CDR2 reads YNNKEL (reference sequence). CDR3 sequence (DNA): TGTGCCAGCAGCCGAAGCGGGCCCCAGTACTTC. This sequence encodes CASSRSGPQYF.

This clonotype has ten or more counts. The V call is TRBV12-3 or TRBV12-4, the J call TRBJ1-4; no reliable D call. The V end lost 0 bases, the J end lost 4 bases, and 6 bases lay between the germline ends. The CDR3 covers 14 residues. CDR3 region: CASSLAKYNEKLFF. The CDR3 region has the DNA TGTGCCAGCAGTTTAGCCAAGTATAATGAAAAACTGTTTTTT.

This clonotype was observed many times. V gene TRBV24-1 combines with J gene TRBJ2-1; the match to TRBD2 covers 16 bases. The junction had 8 bases not matched to a gene; V was cut back by 7 bases and J by 0 bases. This CDR3 is 19 amino acids long. CDR1 is KGHDR, CDR2 SFDVKD, per germline. The CDR3 DNA follows: TGTGCCACCAGCGGGGAGGGGACTAGCGGGAGGGCCTCCTACAATGAGCAGTTCTTC. Translated, it gives CATSGEGTSGRASYNEQFF.

This clonotype was seen a handful of times. The CDR3 sequence: CASSLGQDNQPQHF. CDR3 sequence (DNA): TGTGCCAGCAGTTTGGGACAGGACAATCAGCCCCAGCATTTT. V is TRBV12-3 or TRBV12-4 and J is TRBJ1-5, with 8 bases that match TRBD1. This CDR3 is 14 amino acids long. Losses at the gene ends were 3 bases for V and 3 bases for J; bases not matched to a gene: 1.

This clonotype was observed many times. The J gene is TRBJ2-3, the V gene TRBV30; TRBD2 aligns across 12 bases. CDR1 and CDR2 (germline): GTSNPN, SVGIG (reference sequence). The length of the CDR3 is 17 residues. V trimming: 1 base; J trimming: 0 bases; junction bases outside the gene matches: 5. The chain's CDR3 is CAWSGRLAGVSTDTQYF. The DNA of the CDR3 is TGTGCCTGGAGTGGGAGACTAGCGGGAGTTAGCACAGATACGCAGTATTTT.

To note about this clonotype: A much larger clone differs by one base, so this may be a read error. This sequence joins TRBV27 and TRBJ1-2, with 7 bases aligning to TRBD1. CDR1 MNHEY and CDR2 SMNVEV come from the germline V gene (reference sequence). The CDR3 contains 15 residues. DNA of the CDR3: TGTGCCAGCAGTCCGGGGACAGTCCCCCAGGATGGCTGCACCTTC. Translating it yields CASSPGTVPQDGCTF.

This clonotype was recorded many times. The J gene is TRBJ1-2, the V gene TRBV20-1; D ambiguous. The CDR3 consists of 13 residues. Trimming took off 3 bases at V and 4 bases at J, with 12 bases between the two ends. CDR1 DFQATT and CDR2 SNEGSKA come from the germline V gene (reference sequence). The CDR3 DNA is TGCAGTGCTAGCCCCGGGATGGTCTATGGCTACACCTTC. Amino acid sequence: CSASPGMVYGYTF.

This chain uses TRBV29-1 with TRBJ1-1, with TRBD1 matching 10 bases. In germline, CDR1 is SQVTM, CDR2 ANQGSEA. V shed 4 bases, J shed 3 bases, and the junction held 5 bases outside the gene matches. The length of the CDR3 is 14 residues. CDR3 DNA: TGCAGCGTTGGACAGGGGGCTATTGACACTGAAGCTTTCTTT. It codes for CSVGQGAIDTEAFF. Combining the CDR3 with reference TRBV29-1 and TRBJ1-1 gives the whole variable domain SAVISQKPSRDICQRGTSLTIQCQVDSQVTMMFWYRQQPGQSLTLIATANQGSEATYESGFVIDKFPISRPNLTFSTLTVSNMSPEDSSIYLCSVGQGAIDTEAFFGQGTRLTVV.

In nucleotides, the CDR3 is TGTGCCAGCAGTCGACAGGGGCGGGAAGCTTTCTTT. This codes for CASSRQGREAFF. This chain connects TRBV6-1 to TRBJ1-1; the match to TRBD1 covers 8 bases. This CDR3 contains 12 residues. V lost 5 bases and J lost 8; bases outside the gene matches: 4. CDR1 is MNHNS, CDR2 SASEGT, per germline.

V and J are TRBV12-3 or TRBV12-4 and TRBJ2-7; a possible D gene is TRBD1 (6 bases). This CDR3 comprises 13 residues. V shed 5 bases and J shed 5 bases, with 13 bases lying between them. The CDR3 sequence is CASSTGLGNEQYF. CDR3 in DNA: TGTGCCAGCAGTACAGGGCTGGGGAACGAGCAGTACTTC.

This clonotype appeared a single time. The CDR3 spells CASSLHVGVPSGNTIYF. The CDR3 DNA is TGTGCCAGCAGTTTACATGTGGGGGTACCCTCTGGAAACACCATATATTTT. The genes are TRBV27 and TRBJ1-3; tentative D call: TRBD1 (5 bases). V was clipped by 2 bases and J by 0 bases, with 14 bases between them. Per the germline V gene, CDR1 is MNHEY and CDR2 is SMNVEV (reference sequence). The CDR3 covers 17 residues.

The gene calls are TRBV6-2 or TRBV6-3 and TRBJ2-1, with TRBD2 identical over 16 bases. The J call may not be correct, given that the DNA end is closer to TRBJ2-7. This CDR3 region has 16 residues. Germline V gene lookup returns CDR1 MNHEY and CDR2 SVGEGT. CDR3 DNA: TGTGCCAGCAGTTACGCGGGGACTAGCGGGAGGGATGAGCAGTACTTC. It codes for CASSYAGTSGRDEQYF.

In its sample, this clonotype was seen many times. This chain links TRBV6-6 with TRBJ2-1; 9 positions match TRBD1. There are 15 residues in the CDR3. CDR1 and CDR2 (germline): MNHNY, SVGAGI (reference sequence). The junction had 3 bases not matched to a gene; V was cut back by 2 bases and J by 4 bases. CDR3 in DNA: TGTGCCAGCAGTTACCCGGACAGGGGTTACAATGAGCAGTTCTTC. It codes for CASSYPDRGYNEQFF.

This clonotype was recorded many times. V gene TRBV18 combines with J gene TRBJ1-1; D ambiguous. Germline V gene lookup returns CDR1 KGHSH and CDR2 LQKENI. V was pared by 8 bases and J by 1 base, with 8 bases between. The CDR3 sequence is 12 residues long. The CDR3 here is CASVTSNTEAFF. CDR3 in DNA: TGTGCCAGCGTCACTTCGAACACTGAAGCTTTCTTT.

This clonotype has just a few counts. The CDR3 region is CASSSAGSHEQYF. DNA for the CDR3: TGTGCCAGCAGCTCAGCTGGGAGTCACGAGCAGTACTTC. V usage is TRBV5-4 and J usage is TRBJ2-7; D might be TRBD2 (5 bases). Germline assignment: CDR1 SGHNT and CDR2 YYREEE (reference sequence). V lost 3 bases, J lost 5 bases, and 12 bases lay in between. The CDR3 has 13 residues.

This clonotype was seen ten or more times. The chain combines TRBV12-3 or TRBV12-4 with TRBJ1-4; D uncertain. This CDR3 is built from 12 residues. V was shortened by 1 base and J by 10 bases, with 7 bases between the two germline ends. CDR3 amino acids: CASSLEVRKLFF. For the CDR3, the DNA is TGTGCCAGCAGTTTAGAGGTTCGAAAACTGTTTTTT.

About this clonotype: A read error is possible here, since a much larger clone lies one base away. The chain combines TRBV20-1 with TRBJ2-3, with 11 positions matching TRBD2. J was trimmed by 4 bases and V by 2 bases; bases with no gene match: 17. Germline V gene data show CDR1 as DFQATT and CDR2 as SNEGSKA (reference sequence). The CDR3 has 19 residues. CDR3: CSARRLAGGPTRGADTQYF. The CDR3 nucleotides read TGCAGTGCTAGAAGATTAGCGGGAGGGCCGACGCGGGGAGCAGATACGCAGTATTTT.

In the case of this clonotype: Possible read error: a much larger clone is one base away. The genes are TRBV28 and TRBJ1-2, with a weak D call TRBD1 (6 bases). Germline V CDR1 and CDR2: MDHEN, SYDVKM. This CDR3 region has 14 residues. The CDR3 sequence is CASSPRGGWDGCTF. In nucleotides, the CDR3 is TGTGCCAGCAGCCCCAGGGGAGGGTGGGACGGCTGCACCTTC.

Concerning this clonotype: Germline and junction disagree at one end, which may indicate a read error. V gene TRBV2 combines with J gene TRBJ2-1; D unclear. The CDR3 spans 14 residues. Germline-derived CDR1 and CDR2 are SNHLY and FYNNEI. For the CDR3, the DNA is TGTGCCAGCAGTGATTCTCGTAGCAACAATGGGCAGTTCTTC. This codes for CASSDSRSNNGQFF.

At least ten counts were recorded for this clonotype. V and J are TRBV12-3 or TRBV12-4 and TRBJ1-1; D remains unclear. The CDR3 is 14 amino acids. Trimming stripped 1 base from V and 2 bases from J, with 8 bases between. As DNA, the CDR3 is TGTGCCAGCAGTTTAGGGGTTGGAAACACTGAAGCTTTCTTT. Its translation is CASSLGVGNTEAFF.

The chain carries TRBV2 and TRBJ1-2; TRBD1 might be the D (5 bases). V was pared by 6 bases and J by 13 bases, with 21 bases between. The CDR3 has 13 residues. CDR1 and CDR2 (germline): SNHLY, FYNNEI. CDR3 sequence: CASSATGADTPTF. The CDR3 nucleotides are TGTGCCAGCAGCGCTACCGGGGCAGACACCCCCACCTTC.

This clonotype showed up many times. This rearrangement joins TRBV20-1 to TRBJ2-1; 9 nucleotides align to TRBD2. The CDR3 is 15 amino acids. Germline V gives CDR1 DFQATT, CDR2 SNEGSKA (reference sequence). V gave up 3 bases and J gave up 7 bases; unmatched junction bases: 10. The CDR3 loop reads CSARRTASGINEQFF. The CDR3, as DNA: TGCAGTGCTAGGAGGACGGCTAGCGGGATAAATGAGCAGTTCTTC.

This clonotype was seen at least ten times. V and J are TRBV12-3 or TRBV12-4 and TRBJ1-4; tentative D call: TRBD1 (5 bases). V dropped 6 bases and J dropped 3 bases, with 11 bases sitting between them. There are 14 residues in the CDR3. This chain's CDR3 is CASRGGIANEKLFF. CDR3 nucleotide sequence: TGTGCCAGCAGGGGGGGGATAGCTAATGAAAAACTGTTTTTT.

The chain joins TRBV29-1 to TRBJ2-7; TRBD2 is a possible D gene (6 bases). Germline CDR1 and CDR2: SQVTM and ANQGSEA. V was clipped by 6 bases and J by 7 bases, with 13 bases between them. This CDR3 region has 11 residues. The DNA of the CDR3 is TGCAGCGTGATGCTAGCGCGGGAGCAGTACTTC. Protein: CSVMLAREQYF.